This T cell receptor beta chain derives from a study of T cells in Graves' hyperthyroidism and ophthalmopathy. Looked up from germline, CDR1 is SGHRS and CDR2 is YFSETQ. The CDR3 spans 15 residues. The V and J ends lost 2 bases and 2 bases respectively, with 12 bases between them. Amplification of TCR beta CDR3 regions was performed using RNA transcripts as template. During a first-round RT-PCR of the TCR CDR3, the HTBI primer set was used. TCRdb re-analysed the multiplex PCR reads in MiXCR, keeping a single row per CDR3 protein. Here the sample spans hundreds of thousands of distinct CDR3 sequences, approximately 16% being singletons.

The sequence was collected from a woman aged 18-29 years with Graves' ophthalmopathy. This rearrangement joins TRBV5-1 to TRBJ2-3; weak D call: TRBD1 (6 bases). Sequenced sample: blood. The CDR3 loop is CASSFLDSHTDTQYF. CDR3 sequence (DNA): TGCGCCAGCAGCTTTCTGGACAGTCACACAGATACGCAGTATTTT. The variable domain in full, with the rest retrieved from reference TRBV5-1 and TRBJ2-3, is KAGVTQTPRYLIKTRGQQVTLSCSPISGHRSVSWYQQTPGQGLQFLFEYFSETQRNKGNFPGRFSGRQFSNSRSEMNVSTLELGDSALYLCASSFLDSHTDTQYFGPGTRLTVL.